The clone carrying this T cell receptor (beta chain) was detected a few times. The data stem from a study of blood T cell repertoires in COVID-19. Across the study: Samples of COVID-19 (acute and convalescent) were obtained from the United States, Italy and Spain. Nucleic acid was either cDNA or gDNA, and it came from T cells, B-cell-depleted T cells, or PBMCs.

The V end was cut by 5 bases, the J end by 6 bases, with 20 bases between. The CDR3 extends over 15 amino acids. Germline CDR1 reads SGHVS; CDR2 reads FNYEAQ. Authors' analysis steps: How many nucleated cells were present was estimated from reference gene primer amplification. Profiled with immunoSEQ multiplex PCR; TCRdb holds only in-frame clones, not every one. V, J and clone size were drawn from that table, and D and trimming were deduced from the DNA. The repertoire includes about 230,000 clones, 83% of them detected once, and approximately 2.6% sits in the top ten. Sequencing used peripheral blood. This chain connects TRBV7-6 to TRBJ2-7, with D possibly matching TRBD2 (7 bases). The sequence came from a woman in her seventies with active or convalescent COVID-19. CDR3 residues: CASSPRGGGPSEQYF. The CDR3 region has the DNA TGTGCCAGCAGCCCGAGAGGGGGAGGGCCCAGCGAGCAGTACTTC.